Following are 4 T cell receptor beta chains from one sample sequenced in a study of naive and memory T cell subsets (dated by TCRdb to about 2017). Whole blood analysis involved drawing 2.5 ml of peripheral blood from adult healthy volunteers into Tempus tubes and then extracting RNA following the manufacturer's instructions. The library was prepared using 5' RACE. TCRdb names Illumina MiSeq as the instrument used. TCR RNA was reverse transcribed with SuperScript IV using alpha and beta constant region primers for the blood and skin samples. TCRdb took the public reads, trimmed them with fastp at Q25, ran MiXCR for clone calling and kept in-frame beta chains. Entries that share a CDR3 protein sequence are merged under the most common genes and DNA. In all, the sample holds just over 25,000 distinct CDR3 sequences, and 20% to 25% of those were seen once. Less than 2% of the sample is in the top ten clones.

These receptors were obtained from a female donor in good health.

The gene calls are TRBV12-3 or TRBV12-4 and TRBJ1-1; 7 nucleotides agree with TRBD1. The CDR3 covers 14 residues. Trimming cost V 8 bases and J 3 bases; bases outside gene matches: 9. This chain's CDR3 is CASLRAGGYTEAFF. The CDR3 nucleotides are TGTGCCAGCCTGAGAGCAGGGGGATACACTGAAGCTTTCTTT.

This clonotype came up a few times. The chain has TRBV5-6 and TRBJ2-2; D is uncertain. V lost 2 bases to trimming and J lost 7 bases, with 3 bases between them. CDR1 is SGHDT, CDR2 YYEEEE, per germline. This CDR3 has 11 residues. Here the CDR3 DNA reads TGTGCCAGCAGCTTCGTCGGGGAGCTGTTTTTT. It is translated as CASSFVGELFF.

This sequence joins TRBV20-1 and TRBJ2-1; 10 nucleotides agree with TRBD2. The CDR3 extends over 16 amino acids. CDR1 is DFQATT and CDR2 is SNEGSKA in the germline V gene (reference sequence). V trimming: 6 bases; J trimming: 8 bases; junction bases outside the gene matches: 16. The DNA of the CDR3 is TGCAGTGCCAGCCGTCTGGAGCGGGAGGGCCTCGATGAGCAGTTCTTC. Translating gives CSASRLEREGLDEQFF.

This clonotype was seen only a few times. The chain employs TRBV20-1 and TRBJ1-2; D ambiguous. The CDR3 is 15 residues long. V was pared by 0 bases and J by 2 bases, with 13 bases between. Germline V gene sequence: CDR1 DFQATT, CDR2 SNEGSKA (reference sequence). CDR3: CSAREVGVLNYGYTF. The CDR3 DNA sequence: TGCAGTGCTAGAGAGGTTGGGGTATTAAACTATGGCTACACCTTC.